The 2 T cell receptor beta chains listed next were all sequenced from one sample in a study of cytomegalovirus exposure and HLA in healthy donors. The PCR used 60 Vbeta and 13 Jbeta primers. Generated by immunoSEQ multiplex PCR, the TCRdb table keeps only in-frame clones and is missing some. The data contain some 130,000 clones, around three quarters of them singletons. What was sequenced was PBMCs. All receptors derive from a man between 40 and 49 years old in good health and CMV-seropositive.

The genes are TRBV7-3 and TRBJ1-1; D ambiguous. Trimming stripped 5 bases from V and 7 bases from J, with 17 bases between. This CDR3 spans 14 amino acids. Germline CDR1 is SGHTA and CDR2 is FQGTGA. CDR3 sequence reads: CASSPPNPAGEAFF. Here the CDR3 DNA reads TGTGCCAGCAGCCCTCCGAACCCGGCGGGTGAAGCTTTCTTT.

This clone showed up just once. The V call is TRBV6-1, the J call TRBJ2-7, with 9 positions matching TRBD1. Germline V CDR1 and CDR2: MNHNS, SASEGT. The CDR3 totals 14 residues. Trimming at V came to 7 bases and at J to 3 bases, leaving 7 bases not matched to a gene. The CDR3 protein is CASTIRTGVYEQYF. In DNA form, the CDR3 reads TGTGCCAGCACCATAAGGACAGGGGTCTACGAGCAGTACTTC.